One T cell receptor (beta chain) is described in this entry. This specimen belongs to a study of blood T cell repertoires in COVID-19. About the study: There were acute and convalescent COVID-19 samples, and they came from the United States, Italy and Spain.

The assay was immunoSEQ multiplex PCR, and TCRdb's table has in-frame clones only and misses some. The sample lists about 56,000 clones, roughly two thirds occurring once. Sequencing used peripheral blood. The clonotype comes from a woman aged 70-85 years with COVID-19, enrolled during active disease.

CDR3 bases: TGCGCCAGCAGCTGGAGACAGGACACAGATACGCAGTATTTT. As protein: CASSWRQDTDTQYF. This rearrangement joins TRBV5-1 to TRBJ2-3; possible D gene TRBD1, 6 bases. The V and J ends lost 3 bases and 2 bases respectively, with 10 bases between them. CDR3 size: 14 residues. Germline V gene sequence: CDR1 SGHRS, CDR2 YFSETQ.